This T cell receptor beta chain was retrieved from a study of blood T cell repertoires in COVID-19. Study-level information: The United States, Italy and Spain were the sources of the acute and convalescent COVID-19 samples. PBMCs, B-cell-depleted T cells, or T cells provided the cDNA or gDNA that made up the material.

CDR1 and CDR2 from the germline V gene are MNHEY and SVGEGT. The CDR3 is made up of 12 amino acids. The V end was cut by 2 bases, the J end by 4 bases, with 4 bases between. As handled by the study authors: Estimation of nucleated cell counts was performed using reference gene primer amplification. Sequencing used immunoSEQ multiplex PCR; TCRdb keeps in-frame clones, though not all of them. The V and J calls and clone size were taken over from that table, and D and trimming were inferred from the DNA. The data contain 65,000 to 85,000 clones, more than 75% of them singletons. This receptor was identified in a human donor in a cohort sampled during active COVID-19. This chain connects TRBV6-2 or TRBV6-3 to TRBJ2-3; D not certain. The sample comprised peripheral blood. CDR3 coding DNA: TGTGCCAGCAGTTACCTCGCAGATACGCAGTATTTT. Encoded protein: CASSYLADTQYF.